The present TCR beta chain was sequenced within a study of response to subunit inactivated influenza vaccine. Findings of the study overall: Few new T cells, the authors suggested, are recruited by each seasonal influenza vaccination.

Comments on this clonotype: No antigen is known for it.

Germline V lookup: CDR1 DFQATT, CDR2 SNEGSKA (reference sequence). Trimming pared 3 bases from V and 2 bases from J, leaving 15 bases between. This CDR3 region has 15 residues. TCRdb fed the RT-PCR reads into MiXCR, producing one record per CDR3 protein. The top ten clones hold around 14% of a sample with about 530,000 distinct CDR3 sequences, 13% of them seen once. The sample in question was PBMCs from blood, obtained 40 to 50 days after vaccination. The source is a man aged 50-60 years who received an inactivated influenza vaccine. V gene TRBV20-1 combines with J gene TRBJ2-3; maybe TRBD2 (5 bases). In nucleotides, the CDR3 is TGCAGTGCTAGGGTAGCAACGGGATCCACAGATACGCAGTATTTT. As protein: CSARVATGSTDTQYF.